This is a list of T cell receptor beta chains from one sample in a study of shared clonotypes between healthy human individuals. Using immunoSEQ multiplex PCR, the repertoire was profiled, and TCRdb retains in-frame clones only, with some absent. The data hold 1,500,000 or so clones, with approximately 98.5% observed a single time. The sample taken for sequencing was naive CD4+ T cells sorted from blood. These receptors all stem from a man between 25 and 39 years old in good health. The CDR3 runs from the conserved cysteine through the conserved F or W. D genes are given only for firm matches. Clone size is shown for a subset of rows, as once, few, many or a class of expanded clone.

clone size,V gene,D gene,J gene,CDR3 protein,CDR3 DNA
-,TRBV9,TRBD2,TRBJ2-1,CASSVETSGSYFGSYNEQFF,TGTGCCAGCAGCGTAGAGACTAGCGGGAGTTATTTCGGGTCCTACAATGAGCAGTTCTTC
-,TRBV23-1,-,TRBJ2-3,CASSPPASTDTQYF,TGCGCCAGCAGTCCCCCCGCAAGCACAGATACGCAGTATTTT
-,TRBV13,-,TRBJ1-1,CASSPSTRAEAFF,TGTGCCAGCAGCCCATCTACGCGCGCGGAAGCTTTCTTT
-,TRBV6-6,TRBD2,TRBJ2-7,CASSRSGRDGYEQYF,TGTGCCAGCAGTCGTAGCGGGAGGGATGGATACGAGCAGTACTTC
once,TRBV5-4,-,TRBJ1-1,CASRGISEAFF,TGTGCCAGCAGAGGGATTTCTGAAGCTTTCTTT
-,TRBV5-1,-,TRBJ1-3,CASSPTTTSGNTIYF,TGCGCCAGCAGCCCGACAACCACCTCTGGAAACACCATATATTTT
-,TRBV11-3,TRBD2,TRBJ2-2,CASSQGTSPQEELFF,TGTGCCAGCAGCCAAGGGACTAGTCCCCAAGAGGAGCTGTTTTTT
-,TRBV6-1,-,TRBJ1-5,CASSEVMPEYSNQPQHF,TGTGCCAGCAGTGAAGTTATGCCAGAATATAGCAATCAGCCCCAGCATTTT
-,TRBV28,-,TRBJ2-1,CASSPLGSYNYNEQFF,TGTGCCAGCAGTCCCCTCGGGAGTTACAACTACAATGAGCAGTTCTTC
once,TRBV5-1,TRBD1,TRBJ2-7,CASSLGQGVYEQYF,TGCGCCAGCAGCTTGGGACAGGGTGTCTACGAGCAGTACTTC